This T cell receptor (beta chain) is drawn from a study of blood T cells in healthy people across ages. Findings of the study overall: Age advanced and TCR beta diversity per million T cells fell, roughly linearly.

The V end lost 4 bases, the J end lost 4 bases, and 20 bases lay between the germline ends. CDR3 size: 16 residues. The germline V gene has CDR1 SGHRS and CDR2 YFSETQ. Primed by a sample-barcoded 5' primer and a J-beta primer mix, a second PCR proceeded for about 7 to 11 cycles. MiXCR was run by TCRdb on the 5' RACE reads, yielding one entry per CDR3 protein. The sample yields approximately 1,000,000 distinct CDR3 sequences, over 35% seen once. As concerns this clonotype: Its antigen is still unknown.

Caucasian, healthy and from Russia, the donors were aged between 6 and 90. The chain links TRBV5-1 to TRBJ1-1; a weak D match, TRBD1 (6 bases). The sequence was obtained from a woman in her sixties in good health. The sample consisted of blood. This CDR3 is CASSLDAVRGFTEAFF. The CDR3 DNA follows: TGCGCCAGCAGCCTCGACGCGGTCAGGGGTTTCACTGAAGCTTTCTTT.